A selection of T cell receptor beta chains follows, all from one sample in a study of OX40 agonist ivuxolimab in advanced cancers. This table comes from immunoSEQ multiplex PCR, and its TCRdb copy is limited to in-frame clones, with some not included. The table has some 10,000 clones, about 79% seen once. This specimen was CD4+ or CD8+ T cells sorted from blood, taken in a trial of the OX40 agonist ivuxolimab. The receptors shown here come from an adult with an advanced solid tumor such as melanoma, head and neck, liver or kidney cancer. Both conserved end residues are part of each CDR3.

cdr3_length,j_call,v_call,cdr3_aa
15,TRBJ2-3,TRBV27,CASSLLAGGSDTQYF
12,TRBJ1-1,TRBV11-3,CASSPTGTTAFF
13,TRBJ2-7,TRBV6-1,CASTPGLGYEQYF
14,TRBJ1-2,TRBV5-1,CASSSLGSNYGYTF
16,TRBJ2-5,TRBV13,CASSRRTSGGQETQYF
19,TRBJ1-5,TRBV28,CASTFMTVSEIYSNQPQHF
17,TRBJ1-2,TRBV5-1,CASSGTQGPFVGDGYTF
16,TRBJ2-7,TRBV6-6,CASSYGRGQGAYEQYF
17,TRBJ1-4,TRBV9,CASSPGRSFATNEKLFF
13,TRBJ2-5,TRBV7-2,CASSVTGRETQYF
16,TRBJ1-6,TRBV7-9,CASSLAPDSYNSPLHF
12,TRBJ2-1,TRBV13,CASSFGLDEQFF
14,TRBJ1-1,TRBV7-9,CASSLYGDKTEAFF
14,TRBJ1-5,TRBV6-5,CASSATGTGQPQHF
12,TRBJ2-5,TRBV11-2,CASSRLGETQYF
16,TRBJ2-7,TRBV11-3,CASSLGGSAPAYEQYF
14,TRBJ2-5,TRBV7-9,CASSWTGYQETQYF
15,TRBJ1-4,TRBV9,CASSVLGQPNEKLFF
16,TRBJ1-1,TRBV4-1,CASSQDPNAGAIEAFF
11,TRBJ2-7,TRBV6-1,CASSVHYEQYF
13,TRBJ1-1,TRBV2,CASNRGTNTEAFF
16,TRBJ2-3,TRBV29-1,CSVEGLDRGNTDTQYF
14,TRBJ2-5,TRBV7-2,CAIPSGGNQETQYF
15,TRBJ1-4,TRBV28,CASREEDRINEKLFF
14,TRBJ1-5,TRBV6-1,CASLRGDGNQPQHF
14,TRBJ2-2,TRBV4-1,CASSWGEGTGELFF
14,TRBJ2-5,TRBV7-7,CASSRGPSRETQYF
15,TRBJ1-1,TRBV28,CASSFARVRGTEAFF
14,TRBJ2-7,TRBV7-2,CASSLGKGSYEQYF
16,TRBJ2-7,TRBV11-2,CASSFPTSGGPYEQYF
14,TRBJ1-2,TRBV7-9,CASSSTDDESGYTF
18,TRBJ2-2,TRBV4-3,CASSQVGGARGGTGELFF
13,TRBJ2-7,TRBV5-6,CASSFTGNYEQYF
13,TRBJ2-3,TRBV7-2,CASSLGNLDTQYF
16,TRBJ2-6,TRBV5-1,CASGVTGSSGANVLTF
14,TRBJ1-1,TRBV27,CASSLLTRDTEAFF
13,TRBJ2-7,TRBV27,CASSSGVYYEQYF
12,TRBJ2-3,TRBV7-2,CASSYPPDTQYF
15,TRBJ1-2,TRBV7-9,CASSSHDRAHYGYTF
14,TRBJ2-7,TRBV6-1,CASRGLESSYEQYF
13,TRBJ1-3,TRBV27,CATWGGSGNTIYF
19,TRBJ1-6,TRBV7-9,CASSYPGGEGVNNNSPLHF
14,TRBJ1-2,TRBV6-5,CASSYSLQSQGYTF
15,TRBJ1-2,TRBV6-6,CASSYERSWDYGYTF
16,TRBJ2-5,TRBV7-9,CASSLGTGELQETQYF
16,TRBJ2-1,TRBV11-3,CASSLESSGGRNEQFF
18,TRBJ1-5,TRBV27,CASSLLGQRYISNQPQHF
15,TRBJ2-5,TRBV25-1,CASQRGGAGEETQYF
17,TRBJ2-7,TRBV10-3,CAISESTGTLFNDEQYF
17,TRBJ2-5,TRBV28,CASRPTGHPLGKETQYF
12,TRBJ1-4,TRBV7-9,CASSFSDEKLFF
17,TRBJ2-1,TRBV5-1,CASSLGDGRNRDNEQFF
12,TRBJ2-1,TRBV29-1,CSVEAQTYEQFF
17,TRBJ2-1,TRBV4-1,CASSQDRNSPSYNEQFF
15,TRBJ2-5,TRBV7-8,CASSLPDRTQETQYF
14,TRBJ2-5,TRBV7-7,CASSFRGGGETQYF
16,TRBJ2-3,TRBV19,CASSIVGTPSTDTQYF
16,TRBJ2-3,TRBV4-1,CASSPLAGGQTDTQYF
17,TRBJ1-1,TRBV7-8,CASSSFVTQGAGTEAFF